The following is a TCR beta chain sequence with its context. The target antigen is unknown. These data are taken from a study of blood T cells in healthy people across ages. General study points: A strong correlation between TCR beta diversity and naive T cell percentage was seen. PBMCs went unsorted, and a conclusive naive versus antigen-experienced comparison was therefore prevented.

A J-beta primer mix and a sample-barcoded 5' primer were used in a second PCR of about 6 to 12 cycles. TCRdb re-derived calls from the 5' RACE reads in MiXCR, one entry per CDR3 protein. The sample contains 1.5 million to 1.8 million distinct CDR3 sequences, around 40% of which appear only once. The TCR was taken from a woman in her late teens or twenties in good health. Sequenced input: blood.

DNA of the CDR3: TGTGCCTGGGGGGACAGGGGATATGAGCAGTTCTTC. Protein product: CAWGDRGYEQFF. The rearrangement uses TRBV30 and TRBJ2-1; 10 bases match TRBD1. Losses at the gene ends were 5 bases for V and 8 bases for J; bases not matched to a gene: 3. This CDR3 has 12 amino acids. Germline V lookup: CDR1 GTSNPN, CDR2 SVGIG (reference sequence).